This TCR beta chain originates from a study of CD8+CD57+ T cells in acquired aplastic anemia. Study-wide results and caveats: Common to patients and controls were 25 to 30 CD8+ CDR3 sequences.

Before being chosen for sequencing, patients had shown CD8+CD57+ cell expansion by flow cytometry. Blood sampling was performed on the patients, and none of them had received therapy by then. This clonotype was detected a few times. What it binds is not known. Profiles of TCR beta VDJ and CDR3 were generated from a genomic DNA template. MiXCR, run by TCRdb on the reads, gives a single entry per CDR3 protein. The repertoire holds approximately 95,000 distinct CDR3 sequences, around 62% seen once, with approximately 65% in the top ten. The sequenced sample was sorted CD4+, CD8+, or CD8+CD57+ T cells (not recorded which) from PBMCs. The origin of this receptor is a human donor with aplastic anemia.

For the CDR3, the DNA is TGCAGCCTAGGGGAGTTTTATGGCTACACCTTC. Its translation is CSLGEFYGYTF. The chain is built from TRBV29-1 and TRBJ1-2; possible D gene TRBD1, 5 bases. V gave up 8 bases and J gave up 5 bases, with 12 bases separating them. CDR3 length equals 11 residues. Germline-derived CDR1 and CDR2 are SQVTM and ANQGSEA.